The 32 T cell receptor beta chains presented below share a single source sample, sequenced in a study of blood T cell repertoires in COVID-19. The protocol was immunoSEQ multiplex PCR, while the TCRdb copy is restricted to in-frame clones and leaves out a portion. The sample contains under 200,000 clones, over 75% of which appear only once. The sequencing input was peripheral blood. The receptors derive from a man in his 70s who had recovered from COVID-19.

The V gene is TRBV19, the J gene TRBJ2-2, with TRBD2 matching over 7 bases. CDR3 length: 15 residues. Germline CDR1 LNHDA, CDR2 SQIVND (reference sequence). V was pared by 5 bases and J by 4 bases, with 7 bases of the junction left unmatched. The DNA of the CDR3 is TGTGCCAGTAGTGTGGGAGTAGCGGGCACCGGGGAGCTGTTTTTT. Encoded protein: CASSVGVAGTGELFF. Based on the CDR3 plus reference TRBV19 and TRBJ2-2, the full variable domain is DGGITQSPKYLFRKEGQNVTLSCEQNLNHDAMYWYRQDPGQGLRLIYYSQIVNDFQKGDIAEGYSVSREKKESFPLTVTSAQKNPTAFYLCASSVGVAGTGELFFGEGSRLTVL.

This chain links TRBV7-6 with TRBJ2-7, with TRBD2 identical over 7 bases. Trimming cost V 1 base and J 0 bases; bases outside gene matches: 9. Germline V gives CDR1 SGHVS, CDR2 FNYEAQ. The CDR3 is made up of 17 amino acids. The CDR3 DNA reads TGTGCCAGCAGCTTAGGATCTTGGACTAGTAGCTCCTACGAGCAGTACTTC. Protein sequence: CASSLGSWTSSSYEQYF.

This chain joins TRBV14 and TRBJ1-2, with 10 bases lining up with TRBD1. V gave up 3 bases and J gave up 3 bases; unmatched junction bases: 4. This CDR3 has 15 amino acids. Germline V gives CDR1 SGHDN, CDR2 FVKESK. CDR3 coding DNA: TGTGCCAGCAGCCACTTCGGGACAGGGGACTATGGCTACACCTTC. This translates into CASSHFGTGDYGYTF.

J is TRBJ2-6 and V is TRBV10-3; D ambiguous. The V end lost 9 bases, the J end lost 1 base, and 7 bases lay between the germline ends. CDR3 length equals 13 residues. From germline, CDR1 is ENHRY and CDR2 SYGVKD. CDR3 sequence (DNA): TGTGCCATTCTCGTTTCTGGGGCCAACGTCCTGACTTTC. Its translation: CAILVSGANVLTF.

The genes are TRBV6-2 or TRBV6-3 and TRBJ2-2, with TRBD1 matching 8 bases. In germline, CDR1 is MNHEY, CDR2 SVGEGT. J gave up 7 bases and V 6 bases, and 7 bases lay outside the gene matches. The CDR3 has 14 residues. CDR3 residues: CASSLDRVGGELFF. In DNA form, the CDR3 reads TGTGCCAGCAGCTTGGACAGGGTGGGCGGGGAGCTGTTTTTT.

V and J are TRBV5-4 and TRBJ2-1; 12 bases match TRBD2. CDR1 is SGHNT and CDR2 is YYREEE in the germline V gene (reference sequence). The V gene end was trimmed by 0 bases and the J gene end by 4 bases; junction bases not matched to a gene: 5. This CDR3 contains 17 residues. CDR3 in DNA: TGTGCCAGCAGCTTGGATCCTACTAGCGGGAGGTACAATGAGCAGTTCTTC. This encodes CASSLDPTSGRYNEQFF.

The chain joins TRBV5-1 to TRBJ1-2; perhaps TRBD1 as D (6 bases). Germline lookup yields CDR1 SGHRS and CDR2 YFSETQ. The CDR3 length is 13 residues. V lost 0 bases to trimming and J lost 8 bases, with 11 bases between them. CDR3 nucleotide sequence: TGCGCCAGCAGCTTGGCAGGGGTAGTAGGCTACACCTTC. Protein sequence: CASSLAGVVGYTF.

The genes are TRBV3-1 (or the pseudogene TRBV3-2) and TRBJ2-3; TRBD2 agrees at 11 bases. Germline V gene lookup returns CDR1 LGHDT and CDR2 YNNKEL (reference sequence). The CDR3 loop spans 17 amino acids. J lost 2 bases, V lost 5 bases, and 9 bases had no gene match. The CDR3 spells CASSFTFSGRATDTQYF. CDR3 coding DNA: TGTGCCAGCAGCTTCACATTTAGCGGGAGGGCCACAGATACGCAGTATTTT.

This clone has more than one count but fewer than ten. This rearrangement joins TRBV15 to TRBJ1-2; D might be TRBD1 (5 bases). V lost 5 bases to trimming and J lost 8 bases, with 15 bases between them. CDR3 length: 13 residues. The germline V gene has CDR1 LNHNV and CDR2 YYDKDF (reference sequence). The CDR3 sequence: CATSSPGGVGYTF. CDR3 sequence (DNA): TGTGCCACCAGCTCCCCGGGAGGGGTGGGCTACACCTTC.

This rearrangement joins TRBV3-1 (or the pseudogene TRBV3-2) to TRBJ2-2, with TRBD1 matching over 7 bases. This CDR3 comprises 16 residues. Germline V lookup: CDR1 LGHDT, CDR2 YNNKEL (reference sequence). Germline trimming cut 6 bases from V and 0 bases from J; bases unmatched to any gene: 7. The CDR3 reads CASSRDRDPNTGELFF. DNA for the CDR3: TGTGCCAGCAGTCGGGACAGAGACCCGAACACCGGGGAGCTGTTTTTT.

The rearrangement uses TRBV15 and TRBJ2-7; the match to TRBD2 covers 7 bases. Germline V gene data show CDR1 as LNHNV and CDR2 as YYDKDF (reference sequence). The CDR3 loop spans 15 amino acids. With 1 base clipped from V and 4 bases from J, the junction kept 7 bases outside the gene matches. CDR3 nucleotide sequence: TGTGCCACCAGCAGAGTTGGTGGGGAGGGGTACGAGCAGTACTTC. Translating it yields CATSRVGGEGYEQYF.

J is TRBJ2-1 and V is TRBV27; 11 bases align to TRBD2. Trimming cost V 2 bases and J 16 bases; bases outside gene matches: 10. The CDR3 extends over 14 amino acids. Germline V gene sequence: CDR1 MNHEY, CDR2 SMNVEV (reference sequence). CDR3 sequence (DNA): TGTGCCAGCAGTTTAAAGGGACTAGCGGACGAGCGATTCTTC. This encodes CASSLKGLADERFF.

The chain uses TRBV9 and TRBJ1-1; 7 nucleotides agree with TRBD1. Trimming removed 3 bases from V and 3 bases from J; junction bases left unmatched: 11. From germline, CDR1 is SGDLS and CDR2 YYNGEE. The length of the CDR3 is 16 residues. The CDR3 DNA is TGTGCCAGCAGCGCCATATCGACAGGGCGATACACTGAAGCTTTCTTT. Amino acids: CASSAISTGRYTEAFF. The complete variable domain, with remaining parts taken from reference TRBV9 and TRBJ1-1, reads DSGVTQTPKHLITATGQRVTLRCSPRSGDLSVYWYQQSLDQGLQFLIQYYNGEERAKGNILERFSAQQFPDLHSELNLSSLELGDSALYFCASSAISTGRYTEAFFGQGTRLTVV.

This clone was seen just once. This CDR3 is CASSVGGSGNTGELFF. As DNA, the CDR3 is TGTGCCAGCAGCGTAGGGGGTAGCGGGAACACCGGGGAGCTGTTTTTT. The chain links TRBV9 to TRBJ2-2, with D possibly matching TRBD2 (6 bases). This CDR3 contains 16 residues. Trimming shortened V by 0 bases and J by 1 base, and 10 bases separated the two germline ends. CDR1 SGDLS and CDR2 YYNGEE come from the germline V gene.

The V and J genes are TRBV4-1 and TRBJ2-1; TRBD2 aligns across 10 bases. The CDR3 covers 16 residues. Germline trimming cut 4 bases from V and 5 bases from J; bases unmatched to any gene: 8. Germline CDR1 reads MGHRA; CDR2 reads YSYEKL. This CDR3 is CASSLSTSGRNNEQFF. Here the CDR3 DNA reads TGCGCCAGCAGCCTTTCGACTAGCGGGCGTAACAATGAGCAGTTCTTC.

The V and J genes are TRBV15 and TRBJ2-7; TRBD2 agrees at 9 bases. CDR3 length: 16 residues. V gave up 1 base and J gave up 5 bases; unmatched junction bases: 9. Germline loops: CDR1 LNHNV, CDR2 YYDKDF (reference sequence). The CDR3 spells CATSRGSSGTPHEQYF. In DNA, the CDR3 is TGTGCCACCAGCAGAGGGTCTAGCGGGACACCTCACGAGCAGTACTTC.

This clone was counted between two and nine times. This chain uses TRBV9 with TRBJ2-5, with 7 bases fitting TRBD1. This CDR3 has 15 amino acids. V lost 0 bases to trimming and J lost 2 bases; unmatched junction nucleotides: 4. CDR1 and CDR2 from the germline V gene are SGDLS and YYNGEE. CDR3 coding DNA: TGTGCCAGCAGCGTAGTTGTGGGACAGCAAGAGACCCAGTACTTC. It translates to CASSVVVGQQETQYF. Supplemented by reference TRBV9 and TRBJ2-5, the full variable domain reads DSGVTQTPKHLITATGQRVTLRCSPRSGDLSVYWYQQSLDQGLQFLIQYYNGEERAKGNILERFSAQQFPDLHSELNLSSLELGDSALYFCASSVVVGQQETQYFGPGTRLLVL.

The V and J genes are TRBV5-1 and TRBJ1-4, with 10 bases matching TRBD1. The trim removed 1 base at V and 8 bases at J, leaving 5 bases unmatched. CDR3 length: 15 residues. Germline loops: CDR1 SGHRS, CDR2 YFSETQ. The CDR3 loop is CASSLSGTGEEKLFF. The DNA for the CDR3 is TGCGCCAGCAGCTTGTCAGGGACAGGGGAAGAAAAACTGTTTTTT. Supplemented by reference TRBV5-1 and TRBJ1-4, the full variable domain reads KAGVTQTPRYLIKTRGQQVTLSCSPISGHRSVSWYQQTPGQGLQFLFEYFSETQRNKGNFPGRFSGRQFSNSRSEMNVSTLELGDSALYLCASSLSGTGEEKLFFGSGTQLSVL.

This chain uses TRBV2 with TRBJ2-3, with TRBD1 identical over 8 bases. The trim removed 9 bases at V and 4 bases at J, leaving 9 bases unmatched. From germline, CDR1 is SNHLY and CDR2 FYNNEI. The length of the CDR3 is 14 residues. The CDR3 spells CASAATGVPDTQYF. CDR3 DNA sequence: TGTGCCAGTGCGGCGACAGGGGTCCCAGATACGCAGTATTTT.

The chain combines TRBV5-6 with TRBJ2-7; D perhaps matches TRBD2 (5 bases). The V end lost 0 bases, the J end lost 3 bases, and 10 bases lay between the germline ends. Germline CDR1 SGHDT, CDR2 YYEEEE. This CDR3 is built from 14 residues. This chain's CDR3 is CASSLVSGNYEQYF. The CDR3, as DNA: TGTGCCAGCAGCTTGGTATCCGGGAACTACGAGCAGTACTTC.

This clone has just one count. The V gene is TRBV4-1, the J gene TRBJ2-3; 9 positions match TRBD2. Unmatched junction bases numbered 7, after V lost 0 bases and J lost 3 bases. The CDR3 consists of 17 residues. Germline loops: CDR1 MGHRA, CDR2 YSYEKL. The CDR3 DNA reads TGCGCCAGCAGCCAAGATTCCCTAGCGGGAAGGACAGATACGCAGTATTTT. Translating it yields CASSQDSLAGRTDTQYF.

This clone has a single count. V gene TRBV29-1 combines with J gene TRBJ2-3; tentatively, D is TRBD1 (6 bases). The CDR3 has 14 residues. The ends were cut back, 1 base at V and 3 bases at J, with 11 bases in the middle. Germline CDR1 SQVTM, CDR2 ANQGSEA. CDR3 residues: CSVEGQGMTDTQYF. As DNA, the CDR3 is TGCAGCGTTGAAGGGCAGGGGATGACAGATACGCAGTATTTT.

The chain recombines TRBV18 with TRBJ2-7, with 8 bases aligning to TRBD1. The CDR3 runs to 14 residues. Germline values: CDR1 KGHSH, CDR2 LQKENI. Trimming at V came to 5 bases and at J to 2 bases, leaving 5 bases not matched to a gene. The CDR3 DNA reads as TGTGCCAGCTCATTTCCGGGACAGGCCTACGAGCAGTACTTC. Its translation is CASSFPGQAYEQYF.

The genes are TRBV10-3 and TRBJ2-7; 7 bases agree with TRBD2. In germline, CDR1 is ENHRY, CDR2 SYGVKD. J was trimmed by 6 bases and V by 4 bases; bases with no gene match: 12. This CDR3 is 15 amino acids long. The CDR3 here is CAISAGGSNLLEQYF. In DNA, the CDR3 is TGTGCCATCAGTGCGGGCGGGAGTAATCTACTCGAGCAGTACTTC.

The rearrangement joins TRBV6-5 to TRBJ1-4; D not certain. CDR3 size: 13 residues. Germline-derived CDR1 and CDR2 are MNHEY and SVGAGI. V was pared by 1 base and J by 8 bases, with 8 bases between. The CDR3 protein is CASSYLSGEKLFF. The CDR3 DNA follows: TGTGCCAGCAGTTACTTATCCGGGGAAAAACTGTTTTTT.

The chain carries TRBV5-1 and TRBJ1-4, with 11 nucleotides matching TRBD1. V lost 0 bases, J lost 0 bases, and 4 bases stayed unmatched. This CDR3 is built from 18 residues. Germline V gene lookup returns CDR1 SGHRS and CDR2 YFSETQ. The CDR3 nucleotides read TGCGCCAGCAGCTTGGGGACAGGGGGCGTTCCAACTAATGAAAAACTGTTTTTT. Translated: CASSLGTGGVPTNEKLFF.

This clone appeared a single time. J is TRBJ2-7 and V is TRBV6-2 or TRBV6-3; 9 nucleotides match TRBD2. V gave up 2 bases and J gave up 3 bases; unmatched junction bases: 8. In germline, CDR1 is MNHEY, CDR2 SVGEGT. CDR3 length equals 16 residues. Here the CDR3 reads CASSYGPGLANYEQYF. Here the CDR3 DNA reads TGTGCCAGCAGTTACGGACCGGGACTAGCTAACTACGAGCAGTACTTC.

The chain links TRBV18 to TRBJ2-5, with D maybe TRBD2 (5 bases). This CDR3 contains 13 residues. Germline V lookup: CDR1 KGHSH, CDR2 LQKENI. The V gene lost 6 bases and the J gene lost 2 bases, with 10 bases spanning the gap. This CDR3 reads CASSAGVQETQYF. In DNA form, the CDR3 reads TGTGCCAGCTCTGCCGGGGTTCAAGAGACCCAGTACTTC.

V and J are TRBV5-1 and TRBJ1-5; D ambiguous. With 0 bases removed from V and 1 base from J, the gap between germline ends came to 5 bases. Germline-derived CDR1 and CDR2 are SGHRS and YFSETQ. The CDR3 runs to 14 residues. The CDR3 sequence is CASSLGESNQPQHF. The CDR3 bases are TGCGCCAGCAGCTTGGGGGAGAGCAATCAGCCCCAGCATTTT.

The chain employs TRBV19 and TRBJ1-3, with D uncertain. CDR1 and CDR2 (germline): LNHDA, SQIVND (reference sequence). The CDR3 covers 14 residues. Between the trimmed V and J ends, which lost 6 bases and 4 bases, there was a span of 13 bases. For the CDR3, the DNA is TGTGCCAGTAGGATGATACAGTCGGGAAACACCATATATTTT. Amino acid sequence: CASRMIQSGNTIYF.

The chain employs TRBV3-1 (or the pseudogene TRBV3-2) and TRBJ1-1, with TRBD1 matching 8 bases. Germline V gene lookup returns CDR1 LGHDT and CDR2 YNNKEL (reference sequence). The length of the CDR3 is 13 residues. The V segment lost 3 bases and the J segment 8 bases; nucleotides outside the gene matches: 5. For the CDR3, the DNA is TGTGCCAGCAGCCACGGACAGGGTACAGAAGCTTTCTTT. Translating it yields CASSHGQGTEAFF.

CDR3 nucleotide sequence: TGCGCCAGCAGCATACGGACAGGGGGTAATGAGCAGTACTTC. Amino acid sequence: CASSIRTGGNEQYF. The chain couples TRBV5-1 to TRBJ2-7; TRBD1 agrees at 10 bases. V shed 4 bases, J shed 7 bases, and the junction held 8 bases outside the gene matches. The CDR3 has 14 residues. Germline V gene data show CDR1 as SGHRS and CDR2 as YFSETQ. Drawing the rest from reference TRBV5-1 and TRBJ2-7, the complete variable domain is KAGVTQTPRYLIKTRGQQVTLSCSPISGHRSVSWYQQTPGQGLQFLFEYFSETQRNKGNFPGRFSGRQFSNSRSEMNVSTLELGDSALYLCASSIRTGGNEQYFGPGTRLTVT.